This TCR beta chain is drawn from a study of OX40 agonist ivuxolimab in advanced cancers. This CDR3 has 13 amino acids. The V gene's germline CDR1 is KGHSH and CDR2 LQKENI. The data were produced by immunoSEQ multiplex PCR, yet TCRdb's version contains in-frame clones alone and is incomplete. Of around 35,000 clones in the sample, approximately 80% were seen once. Regarding this clone: The junction departs from the called germline gene at one end, perhaps through a read error.

The receptor's source is an adult with an advanced solid tumor such as melanoma, head and neck, liver or kidney cancer. The sample in question was CD4+ or CD8+ T cells sorted from blood, obtained in a trial of the OX40 agonist ivuxolimab. The V call is TRBV18, the J call TRBJ2-5; D might be TRBD1 (6 bases). CDR3 region: CASSPDSQETPYF. In nucleotides, the CDR3 is TGTGCCAGCTCACCGGACAGTCAAGAGACCCCGTACTTC.